The rows below give T cell receptor beta chains drawn from one sample of a study of response to subunit inactivated influenza vaccine. TCRdb redid the calling of the RT-PCR reads with MiXCR, one entry per CDR3 protein. In the table there are 500,000 to 600,000 distinct CDR3 sequences, 15% to 20% of which are singletons. Sequences were derived from CD4+ T cells sorted from PBMCs, sampled around 25 months after vaccination. The source of these receptors is a man between 50 and 69 years old who received an inactivated influenza vaccine. The CDR3 runs from the conserved cysteine through the conserved F or W. The D gene is left open where the match is weak. Expanded clones are given a class, and other clones once, few, many or no size at all.

TRBJ2-2	NA	NA	TRBV3-1	TGTGCCAGCAGCCAGGTGGCAACCGGGGAGCTGTTTTTT	CASSQVATGELFF
TRBJ2-2	TRBD1	NA	TRBV4-1	TGCGCCAGCAGCCAAGGGGGGACAGGGATAGACGGGGAGCTGTTTTTT	CASSQGGTGIDGELFF
TRBJ2-7	NA	NA	TRBV3-1	TGTGCCAGCAGCCAAGACGGCAGAACCTACGAGCAGTACTTC	CASSQDGRTYEQYF
TRBJ1-6	NA	few	TRBV20-1	TGCAGTGCTAGAGATCTGGAAACAATCTATTCACCCCTCCACTTT	CSARDLETIYSPLHF
TRBJ2-6	NA	NA	TRBV7-6	TGTGCCAGCAGCCCCGGTCCGTCATCTGGGGCCAACGTCCTGACTTTC	CASSPGPSSGANVLTF
TRBJ2-3	NA	many	TRBV4-3	TGCGCCAGCAGCCATACGAGGGATACGCAGTATTTT	CASSHTRDTQYF
TRBJ2-2	TRBD1	few	TRBV3-1	TGTGCCAGCAGGGGGACAGGGAGGGCCACCGGGGAGCTGTTTTTT	CASRGTGRATGELFF
TRBJ2-3	NA	few	TRBV18	TGTGCCAGCTCACCATTAATTGGCACAGATACGCAGTATTTT	CASSPLIGTDTQYF
TRBJ2-3	NA	few	TRBV6-2/TRBV6-3	TGTGCCAGCTTTCGGGGCCTTCAAGGGACAGATACGCAGTATTTT	CASFRGLQGTDTQYF
TRBJ2-7	TRBD1	few	TRBV12-3/TRBV12-4	TGTGCCAGCAGCCCTGGGACAGGCGAGTTATCCTACGAGCAGTACTTC	CASSPGTGELSYEQYF
TRBJ2-5	NA	NA	TRBV4-2	TGTGCCAGCAGCCAAGAAACTTCCCAAGAGACCCAGTACTTC	CASSQETSQETQYF
TRBJ1-1	NA	many	TRBV7-8	TGTGCCAGCAGCCCGATTACGGGAAACACTGAAGCTTTCTTT	CASSPITGNTEAFF
TRBJ2-6	NA	few	TRBV5-5	TGTGCCAGCAGCTTGACGAGCTCTGGGGCCAACGTCCTGACTTTC	CASSLTSSGANVLTF
TRBJ2-7	NA	many	TRBV6-1	TGTGCCGTCGGACGGAGCTCCTACGAGCAGTACTTC	CAVGRSSYEQYF
TRBJ2-2	TRBD1	NA	TRBV11-2	TGTGCCAGCAGCATTGGGGACAGCCGCACCGGGGAGCTGTTTTTT	CASSIGDSRTGELFF
TRBJ1-5	TRBD1	few	TRBV20-1	TGCAGTGCTAAACAGGGGACCTCTAGCAATCAGCCCCAGCATTTT	CSAKQGTSSNQPQHF
TRBJ1-6	NA	few	TRBV7-2	TGTGCCAGCAGCTCAAGGGGGGCCGGTAATTCACCCCTCCACTTT	CASSSRGAGNSPLHF
TRBJ2-5	NA	NA	TRBV11-3	TGTGCCAGCAGCACCCGGGAAGGAGGGCCTTCGGGGACCCAGTACTTC	CASSTREGGPSGTQYF
TRBJ2-2	NA	few	TRBV4-3	TGCGCCAGCAGCCAAGGCATGGTCAAGATCACCGGGGAGCTGTTTTTT	CASSQGMVKITGELFF
TRBJ2-1	TRBD1	few	TRBV3-1	TGTGCCAGCAGCCAAGACCCCGGGACAGGGATTTACAATGAGCAGTTCTTC	CASSQDPGTGIYNEQFF
TRBJ2-1	NA	NA	TRBV2	TGTGCCAGCATAACATTTGCAAGCTCCTACAATGAGCAGTTCTTC	CASITFASSYNEQFF
TRBJ2-1	TRBD1	NA	TRBV20-1	TGCAGTGCCGACGACAGGGGGAACTACAATGAGCAGTTCTTC	CSADDRGNYNEQFF
TRBJ2-7	NA	few	TRBV5-1	TGCGCCAGCAGCGGGGGTTTTGGCGGGGGCAACTACGAGCAGTACTTC	CASSGGFGGGNYEQYF
TRBJ2-3	NA	NA	TRBV7-3	TGTGCCAGCAGCTTAACGCAACTAGATACGCAGTATTTT	CASSLTQLDTQYF
TRBJ2-4	NA	few	TRBV6-2/TRBV6-3	TGTGCCAGCAGTTACTCACAGGGCCCTCAGTACTTC	CASSYSQGPQYF
TRBJ1-1	NA	few	TRBV12-3/TRBV12-4	TGTGCCAGCAGTTTGGGTCCCGACAGGCGAGCTTTCTTT	CASSLGPDRRAFF
TRBJ2-5	TRBD2	NA	TRBV12-3/TRBV12-4	TGTGCCAGCAGTGCCCAACTAGCGGGGGGGGGAGAGACCCAGTACTTC	CASSAQLAGGGETQYF
TRBJ2-7	TRBD2	few	TRBV7-2	TGTGCCAGCAGCTCCGGACTAGCGGGAGTTCTAGGAGAGCAGTACTTC	CASSSGLAGVLGEQYF
TRBJ2-1	TRBD2	few	TRBV5-6	TGTGCCAGCAGCTTTAGCGGGAGTCACAATGAGCAGTTCTTC	CASSFSGSHNEQFF
TRBJ2-6	NA	NA	TRBV12-3/TRBV12-4	TGTGCCAGCAGTAACTCCCCCGGGGCCAACGTCCTGACTTTC	CASSNSPGANVLTF
TRBJ2-2	NA	few	TRBV18	TGTGCCAGCTCACCGATCCGGACCGGGGAGCTGTTTTTT	CASSPIRTGELFF
TRBJ2-2	NA	many	TRBV3-1	TGTGCCAGCAGCCAAAATCAGCCCAGCGGGGAGCTGTTTTTT	CASSQNQPSGELFF
TRBJ1-6	NA	NA	TRBV7-2	TGTGCCAGCAGCTTAGCTTCTGGCCGGCGGGGTTCACCCCTCCACTTT	CASSLASGRRGSPLHF
TRBJ1-6	TRBD1	many	TRBV7-9	TGTGCCAGCAGCACACACAGGGGCCGCAATTCACCCCTCCACTTT	CASSTHRGRNSPLHF
TRBJ2-3	NA	NA	TRBV20-1	TGCAGTGCTAGAATCCCGGGGGTCACAGATACGCAGTATTTT	CSARIPGVTDTQYF